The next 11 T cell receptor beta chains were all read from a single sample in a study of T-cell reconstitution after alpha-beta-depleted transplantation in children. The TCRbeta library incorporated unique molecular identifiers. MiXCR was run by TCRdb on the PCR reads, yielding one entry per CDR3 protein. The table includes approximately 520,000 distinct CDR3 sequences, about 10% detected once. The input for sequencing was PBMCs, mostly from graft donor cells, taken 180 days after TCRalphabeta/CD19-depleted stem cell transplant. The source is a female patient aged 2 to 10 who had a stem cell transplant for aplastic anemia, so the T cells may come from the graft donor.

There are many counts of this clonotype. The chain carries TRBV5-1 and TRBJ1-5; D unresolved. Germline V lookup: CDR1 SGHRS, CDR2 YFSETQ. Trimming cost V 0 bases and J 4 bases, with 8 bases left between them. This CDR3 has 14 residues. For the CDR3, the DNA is TGCGCCAGCAGCTTGGAAGGGCTGAATCAGCCCCAGCATTTT. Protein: CASSLEGLNQPQHF.

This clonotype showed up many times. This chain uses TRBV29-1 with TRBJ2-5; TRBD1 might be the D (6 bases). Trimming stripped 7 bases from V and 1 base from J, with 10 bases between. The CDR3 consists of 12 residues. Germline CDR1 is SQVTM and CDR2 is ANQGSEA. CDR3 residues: CSEVTGQETQYF. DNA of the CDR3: TGCAGCGAGGTGACAGGCCAAGAGACCCAGTACTTC.

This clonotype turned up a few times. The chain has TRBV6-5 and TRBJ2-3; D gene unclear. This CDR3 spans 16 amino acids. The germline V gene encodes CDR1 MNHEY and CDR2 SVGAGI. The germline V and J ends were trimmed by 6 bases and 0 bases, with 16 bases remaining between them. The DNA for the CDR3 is TGTGCCAGCAGACCTACTACTCCGACTAGCACAGATACGCAGTATTTT. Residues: CASRPTTPTSTDTQYF.

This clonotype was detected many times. The CDR3 is CSARGGTYEQYF. The CDR3 bases are TGCAGTGCTAGAGGGGGAACCTACGAGCAGTACTTC. The chain joins TRBV20-1 to TRBJ2-7; unclear D gene. The CDR3 consists of 12 residues. The V end was cut by 1 base, the J end by 2 bases, with 6 bases between. Germline V gene data show CDR1 as DFQATT and CDR2 as SNEGSKA (reference sequence).

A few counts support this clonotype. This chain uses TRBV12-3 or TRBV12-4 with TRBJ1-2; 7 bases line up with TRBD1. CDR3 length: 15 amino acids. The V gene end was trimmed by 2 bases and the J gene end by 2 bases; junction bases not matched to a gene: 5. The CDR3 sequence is CASSLRDSQNYGYTF. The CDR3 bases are TGTGCCAGCAGTTTAAGGGACAGTCAAAACTATGGCTACACCTTC.

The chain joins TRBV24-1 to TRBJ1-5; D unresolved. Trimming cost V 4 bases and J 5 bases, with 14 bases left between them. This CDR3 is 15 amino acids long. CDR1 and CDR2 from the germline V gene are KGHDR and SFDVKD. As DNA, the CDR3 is TGTGCCACCAGTGACCTCGATAAGGTGGATCAGCCCCAGCATTTT. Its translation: CATSDLDKVDQPQHF.

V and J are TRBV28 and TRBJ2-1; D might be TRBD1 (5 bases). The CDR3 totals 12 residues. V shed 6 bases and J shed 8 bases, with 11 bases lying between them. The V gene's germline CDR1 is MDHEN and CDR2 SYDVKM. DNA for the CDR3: TGTGCCAGCAGACTCAGGGTGGATGAGCAGTTCTTC. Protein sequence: CASRLRVDEQFF.

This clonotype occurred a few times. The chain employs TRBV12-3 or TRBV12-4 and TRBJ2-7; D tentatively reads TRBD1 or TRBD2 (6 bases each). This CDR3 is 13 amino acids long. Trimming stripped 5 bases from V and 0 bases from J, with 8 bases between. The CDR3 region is CASSAGHSYEQYV. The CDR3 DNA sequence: TGTGCCAGCAGTGCGGGACACTCCTACGAGCAGTACGTC.

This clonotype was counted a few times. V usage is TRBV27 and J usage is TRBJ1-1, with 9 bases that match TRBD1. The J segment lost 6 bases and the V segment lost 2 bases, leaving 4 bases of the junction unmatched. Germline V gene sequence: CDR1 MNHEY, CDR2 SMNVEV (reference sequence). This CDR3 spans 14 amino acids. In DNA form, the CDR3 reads TGTGCCAGCAGTTTAGGGGACAGGGAGTCTGAAGCTTTCTTT. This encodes CASSLGDRESEAFF.

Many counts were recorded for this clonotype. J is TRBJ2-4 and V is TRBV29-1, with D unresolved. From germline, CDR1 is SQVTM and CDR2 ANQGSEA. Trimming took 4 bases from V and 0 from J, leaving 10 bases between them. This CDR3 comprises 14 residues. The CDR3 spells CSVATTLAKNIQYF. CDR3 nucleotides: TGCAGCGTTGCAACCACATTAGCCAAAAACATTCAGTACTTC.

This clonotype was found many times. CDR3 sequence reads: CASSHTGYPKAGGYTF. CDR3 nucleotides: TGCGCCAGCAGCCACACCGGCTACCCTAAAGCGGGAGGCTACACCTTC. The chain joins TRBV4-3 to TRBJ1-2, with D unresolved. Germline loops: CDR1 LGHNA, CDR2 YSLEER. V was trimmed by 3 bases and J by 8 bases, leaving 22 bases between them. This CDR3 has 16 residues.